This entry lists 5 T cell receptor beta chains sequenced from one sample in a study of blood T cell repertoires in COVID-19. Sequencing was performed with immunoSEQ multiplex PCR; in TCRdb, only in-frame clones are kept and a portion is missing. The sample shows around 150,000 clones, about 79% of them seen only once. Sequenced: peripheral blood. The receptors were gathered from a woman between 50 and 59 years old in a cohort sampled during active or convalescent COVID-19.

The chain joins TRBV5-1 to TRBJ2-5; 8 bases are shared with TRBD2. Per germline, CDR1 SGHRS and CDR2 YFSETQ. V lost 5 bases to trimming and J lost 10 bases; unmatched junction nucleotides: 16. This CDR3 is built from 15 residues. The CDR3: CASRDVAGPAVGQYF. The CDR3 region has the DNA TGCGCCAGCAGAGACGTAGCGGGGCCCGCAGTGGGCCAGTACTTC.

This clone was seen a handful of times. The chain combines TRBV30 with TRBJ1-5, with D possibly matching TRBD1 (6 bases). Germline CDR1 reads GTSNPN; CDR2 reads SVGIG (reference sequence). The CDR3 length is 14 residues. V was shortened by 2 bases and J by 0 bases, with 8 bases between the two germline ends. This CDR3 is CAWSNRASNQPQHF. In nucleotides, the CDR3 is TGTGCCTGGAGTAACAGGGCTAGCAATCAGCCCCAGCATTTT.

A few counts support this clone. This rearrangement joins TRBV4-1 to TRBJ1-2; tentatively, D is TRBD1 (5 bases). Germline CDR1 reads MGHRA; CDR2 reads YSYEKL. V was clipped by 5 bases and J by 3 bases, with 16 bases between them. The CDR3 is 15 amino acids. CDR3 nucleotides: TGCGCCAGCAGCGAGACCCAGGGTGATCACTATGGCTACACCTTC. As protein: CASSETQGDHYGYTF.

V is TRBV3-1 (or the pseudogene TRBV3-2) and J is TRBJ1-6; 7 bases line up with TRBD1. The trim removed 4 bases at V and 13 bases at J, leaving 7 bases unmatched. Germline lookup yields CDR1 LGHDT and CDR2 YNNKEL (reference sequence). The CDR3 consists of 13 residues. This CDR3 is CASSPGTVPPLHF. Written as DNA, the CDR3 is TGTGCCAGCAGCCCAGGGACAGTACCGCCCCTCCACTTT.

The chain has TRBV4-1 and TRBJ2-7; D may be TRBD1 (5 bases). V lost 4 bases, J lost 2 bases, and 15 bases lay in between. Germline-derived CDR1 and CDR2 are MGHRA and YSYEKL. The CDR3 totals 15 residues. CDR3 amino acids: CASSPSSTAPYEQYF. For the CDR3, the DNA is TGCGCCAGCAGCCCCTCTTCGACAGCGCCCTACGAGCAGTACTTC.